Listed below are T cell receptor beta chains from one sample, sequenced in a study of vaccination effects on CD4 cells after COVID-19. Measured with immunoSEQ multiplex PCR; TCRdb has only the in-frame clones, and not every one. The table records roughly 70,000 clones, around 72% of them present only once. Antigens for these TCRs are unknown. Sequenced here: CD4+ T cells from PBMCs cultured with HIV peptides, sampled before COVID-19 vaccination. The source is a human donor who had a prior SARS-CoV-2 infection. CDR3s include the opening cysteine and the closing phenylalanine or tryptophan. The D gene is left open where the match is weak. Only part of the rows carry a size: once, few, many, or a class if the clone is expanded.

cdr3_length clone_size j_call v_call d_call cdr3_nt cdr3_aa
19 NA TRBJ2-6 TRBV18 NA TGTGCCAGCTCACCTCGCTACTCCCTATCGGAGACTGGGGCCAACGTCCTGACTTTC CASSPRYSLSETGANVLTF
16 NA TRBJ2-7 TRBV12-5 NA TGTGCTAGTGCACCGCCCTGGGGGCAAGGTTCCGACGAGCAGTACTTC CASAPPWGQGSDEQYF
14 NA TRBJ1-1 TRBV6-5 TRBD1 TGTGCCAGCACTAAAGGGGGCGCGTCCACTGAAGCTTTCTTT CASTKGGASTEAFF
15 few TRBJ2-1 TRBV7-6 NA TGTGCCAGCAGCTCGCAGGTAAACTCCTACAATGAGCAGTTCTTC CASSSQVNSYNEQFF
14 NA TRBJ1-2 TRBV29-1 TRBD1 TGCAGCGTTTTAGGTTCCGGGACAGGGAATGGCTACACCTTC CSVLGSGTGNGYTF
16 NA TRBJ2-2 TRBV18 TRBD1 TGTGCCAGCTCAAGGAGCGCAGGGGGCGGCACCGGGGAGCTGTTTTTT CASSRSAGGGTGELFF
13 NA TRBJ2-7 TRBV30 NA TGTGCCTGGACGGCAGGGCTCCCCCACGAGCAGTACTTC CAWTAGLPHEQYF
16 NA TRBJ1-6 TRBV27 NA TGTGCCAGCAGGATTTCCCTGGCAGCAGATAATTCACCCCTCCACTTT CASRISLAADNSPLHF
14 NA TRBJ2-2 TRBV18 NA TGTGCCAGCTCTCGACAGTTTAACACCGGGGAGCTGTTTTTT CASSRQFNTGELFF
21 NA TRBJ1-1 TRBV3-1/TRBV3-2 TRBD1 TGTGCCAGCAGCCAAGACCGGGACAGGGGGCCCCTGAGCAATATGAACACTGAAGCTTTCTTT CASSQDRDRGPLSNMNTEAFF